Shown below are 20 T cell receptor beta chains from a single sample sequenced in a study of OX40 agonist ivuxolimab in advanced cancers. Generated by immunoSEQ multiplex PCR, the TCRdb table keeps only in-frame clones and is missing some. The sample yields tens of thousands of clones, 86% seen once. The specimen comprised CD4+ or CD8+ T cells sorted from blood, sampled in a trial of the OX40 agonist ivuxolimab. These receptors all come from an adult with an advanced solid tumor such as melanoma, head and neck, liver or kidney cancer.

This CDR3 reads CASSLTTDYEQYF. CDR3 DNA: TGTGCCAGCAGCCTCACGACAGACTACGAGCAGTACTTC. The V gene is TRBV11-3, the J gene TRBJ2-7, with D possibly being TRBD1 (5 bases). CDR1 is SGHNT and CDR2 is YENEEA in the germline V gene. V shed 5 bases and J shed 3 bases, with 11 bases lying between them. This CDR3 contains 13 residues.

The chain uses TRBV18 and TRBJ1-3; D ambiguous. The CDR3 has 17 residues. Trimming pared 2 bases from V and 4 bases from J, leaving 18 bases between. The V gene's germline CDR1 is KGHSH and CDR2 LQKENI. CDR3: CASSPMAVSEKGNTIYF. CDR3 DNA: TGTGCCAGCTCACCAATGGCAGTGTCTGAGAAAGGAAACACCATATATTTT.

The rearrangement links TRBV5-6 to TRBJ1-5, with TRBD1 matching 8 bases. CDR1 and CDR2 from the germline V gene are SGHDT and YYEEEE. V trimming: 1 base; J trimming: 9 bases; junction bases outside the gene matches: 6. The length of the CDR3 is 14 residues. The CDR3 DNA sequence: TGTGCCAGCAGCTTGTGGGACAGGCTCGCGCCCCAGCATTTT. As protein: CASSLWDRLAPQHF. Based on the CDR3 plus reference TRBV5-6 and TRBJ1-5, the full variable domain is DAGVTQSPTHLIKTRGQQVTLRCSPKSGHDTVSWYQQALGQGPQFIFQYYEEEERQRGNFPDRFSGHQFPNYSSELNVNALLLGDSALYLCASSLWDRLAPQHFGDGTRLSIL.

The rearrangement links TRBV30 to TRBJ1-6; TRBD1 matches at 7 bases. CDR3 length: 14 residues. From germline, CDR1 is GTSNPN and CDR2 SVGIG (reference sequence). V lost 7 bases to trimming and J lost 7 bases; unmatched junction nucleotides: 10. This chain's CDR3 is CAFRSGQPNSPLHF. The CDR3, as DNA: TGTGCCTTTAGATCGGGACAGCCAAATTCACCCCTCCACTTT.

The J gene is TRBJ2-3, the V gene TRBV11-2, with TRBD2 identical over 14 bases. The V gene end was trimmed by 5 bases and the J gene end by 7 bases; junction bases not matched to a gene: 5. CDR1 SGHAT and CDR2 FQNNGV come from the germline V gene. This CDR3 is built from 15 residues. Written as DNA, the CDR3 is TGTGCCAGCAGCGTCGGGACTAGCGGGGGTAATACGCAGTATTTT. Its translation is CASSVGTSGGNTQYF. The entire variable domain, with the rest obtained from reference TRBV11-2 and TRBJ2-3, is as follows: EAGVAQSPRYKIIEKRQSVAFWCNPISGHATLYWYQQILGQGPKLLIQFQNNGVVDDSQLPKDRFSAERLKGVDSTLKIQPAKLEDSAVYLCASSVGTSGGNTQYFGPGTRLTVL.

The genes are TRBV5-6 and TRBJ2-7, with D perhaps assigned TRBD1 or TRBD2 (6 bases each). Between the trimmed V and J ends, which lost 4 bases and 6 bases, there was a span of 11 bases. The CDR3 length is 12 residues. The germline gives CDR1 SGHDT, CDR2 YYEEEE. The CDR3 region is CASSPQGGEQYF. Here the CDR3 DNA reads TGTGCCAGCAGCCCACAGGGAGGCGAGCAGTACTTC.

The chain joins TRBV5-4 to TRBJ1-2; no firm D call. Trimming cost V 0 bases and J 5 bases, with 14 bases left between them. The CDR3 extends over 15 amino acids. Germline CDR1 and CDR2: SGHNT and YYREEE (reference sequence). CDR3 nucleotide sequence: TGTGCCAGCAGCTTGGTAGGTTGGGCCGAATATGGCTACACCTTC. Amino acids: CASSLVGWAEYGYTF. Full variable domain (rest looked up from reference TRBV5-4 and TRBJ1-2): ETGVTQSPTHLIKTRGQQVTLRCSSQSGHNTVSWYQQALGQGPQFIFQYYREEENGRGNFPPRFSGLQFPNYSSELNVNALELDDSALYLCASSLVGWAEYGYTFGSGTRLTVV.

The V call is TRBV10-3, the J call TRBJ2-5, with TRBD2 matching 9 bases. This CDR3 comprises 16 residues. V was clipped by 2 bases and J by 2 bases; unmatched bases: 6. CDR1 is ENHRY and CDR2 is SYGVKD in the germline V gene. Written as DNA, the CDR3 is TGTGCCATCAGTGAGGTTAAGCGGGGGGCTCAAGAGACCCAGTACTTC. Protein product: CAISEVKRGAQETQYF.

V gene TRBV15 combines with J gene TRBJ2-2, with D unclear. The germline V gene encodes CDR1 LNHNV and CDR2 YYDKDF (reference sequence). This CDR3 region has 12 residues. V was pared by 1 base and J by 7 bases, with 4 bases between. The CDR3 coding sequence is TGTGCCACCAGCAGAGGGGTCGGGGAGCTGTTTTTT. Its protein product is CATSRGVGELFF. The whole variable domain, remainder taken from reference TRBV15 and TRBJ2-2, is DAMVIQNPRYQVTQFGKPVTLSCSQTLNHNVMYWYQQKSSQAPKLLFHYYDKDFNNEADTPDNFQSRRPNTSFCFLDIRSPGLGDTAMYLCATSRGVGELFFGEGSRLTVL.

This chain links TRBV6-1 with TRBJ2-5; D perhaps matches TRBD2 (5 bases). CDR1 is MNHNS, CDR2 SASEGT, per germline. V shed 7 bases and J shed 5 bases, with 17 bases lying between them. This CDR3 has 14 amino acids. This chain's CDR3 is CASNFATGKETQYF. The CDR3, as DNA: TGTGCCAGCAACTTCGCAACGGGAAAGGAGACCCAGTACTTC.

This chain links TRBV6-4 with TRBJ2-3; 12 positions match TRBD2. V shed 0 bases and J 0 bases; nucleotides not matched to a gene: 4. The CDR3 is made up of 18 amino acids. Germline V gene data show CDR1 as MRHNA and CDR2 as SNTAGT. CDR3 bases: TGTGCCAGCAGTGACTCTACTAGCGGGGGGTCTAGCACAGATACGCAGTATTTT. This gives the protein CASSDSTSGGSSTDTQYF.

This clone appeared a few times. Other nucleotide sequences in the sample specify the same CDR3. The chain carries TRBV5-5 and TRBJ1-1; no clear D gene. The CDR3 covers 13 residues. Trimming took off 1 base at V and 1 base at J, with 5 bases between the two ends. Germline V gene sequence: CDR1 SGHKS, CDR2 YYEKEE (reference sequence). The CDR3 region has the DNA TGTGCCAGCAGCTTGATTGGGAACACTGAAGCTTTCTTT. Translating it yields CASSLIGNTEAFF.

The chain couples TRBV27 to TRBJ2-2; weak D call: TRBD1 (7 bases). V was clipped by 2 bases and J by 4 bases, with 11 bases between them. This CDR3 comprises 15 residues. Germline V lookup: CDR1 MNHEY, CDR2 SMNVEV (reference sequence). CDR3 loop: CASSLEQGGTGELFF. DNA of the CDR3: TGTGCCAGCAGTTTAGAGCAGGGGGGCACCGGGGAGCTGTTTTTT.

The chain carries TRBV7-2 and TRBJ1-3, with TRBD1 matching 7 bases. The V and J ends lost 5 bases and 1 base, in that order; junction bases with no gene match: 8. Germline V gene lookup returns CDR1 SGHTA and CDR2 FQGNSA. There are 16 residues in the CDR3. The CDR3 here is CASSAGQVGSGNTIYF. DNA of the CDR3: TGTGCCAGCAGCGCTGGACAGGTTGGTTCTGGAAACACCATATATTTT.

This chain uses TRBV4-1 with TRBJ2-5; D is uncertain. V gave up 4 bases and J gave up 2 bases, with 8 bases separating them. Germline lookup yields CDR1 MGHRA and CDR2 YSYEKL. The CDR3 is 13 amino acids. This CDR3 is CASSRLTQETQYF. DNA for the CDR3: TGCGCCAGCAGCCGACTGACACAAGAGACCCAGTACTTC.

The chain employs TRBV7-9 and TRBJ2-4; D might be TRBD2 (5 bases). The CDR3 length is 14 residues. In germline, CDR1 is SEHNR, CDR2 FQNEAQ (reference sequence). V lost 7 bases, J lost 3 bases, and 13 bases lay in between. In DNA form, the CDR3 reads TGTGCCAGCACCGGGGTAGCCAGCAAAAACATTCAGTACTTC. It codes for CASTGVASKNIQYF. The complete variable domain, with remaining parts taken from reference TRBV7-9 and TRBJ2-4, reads DTGVSQNPRHKITKRGQNVTFRCDPISEHNRLYWYRQTLGQGPEFLTYFQNEAQLEKSRLLSDRFSAERPKGSFSTLEIQRTEQGDSAMYLCASTGVASKNIQYFGAGTRLSVL.

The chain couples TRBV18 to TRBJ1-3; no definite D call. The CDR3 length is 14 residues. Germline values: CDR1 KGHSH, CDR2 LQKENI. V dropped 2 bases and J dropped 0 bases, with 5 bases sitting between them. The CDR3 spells CASSPSRSGNTIYF. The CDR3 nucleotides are TGTGCCAGCTCACCATCTCGCTCTGGAAACACCATATATTTT.

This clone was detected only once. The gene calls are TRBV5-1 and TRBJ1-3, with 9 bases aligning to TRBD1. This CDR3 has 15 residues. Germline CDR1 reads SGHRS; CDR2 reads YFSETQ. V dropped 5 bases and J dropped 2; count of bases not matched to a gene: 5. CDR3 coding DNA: TGCGCCAGCAGTGGGACAGGGAACCCTGGAAACACCATATATTTT. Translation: CASSGTGNPGNTIYF.

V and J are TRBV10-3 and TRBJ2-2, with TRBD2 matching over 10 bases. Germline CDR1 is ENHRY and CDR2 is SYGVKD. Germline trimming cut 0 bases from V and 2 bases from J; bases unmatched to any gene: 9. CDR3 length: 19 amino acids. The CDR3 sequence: CAISESGLAGAYNTGELFF. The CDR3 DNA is TGTGCCATCAGTGAGTCCGGGCTAGCGGGGGCCTATAACACCGGGGAGCTGTTTTTT.

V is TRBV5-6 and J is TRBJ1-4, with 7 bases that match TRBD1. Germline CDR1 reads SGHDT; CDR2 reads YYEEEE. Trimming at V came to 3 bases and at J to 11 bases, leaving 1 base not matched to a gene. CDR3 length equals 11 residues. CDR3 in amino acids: CASSSGGKLFF. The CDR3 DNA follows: TGTGCCAGCAGCTCAGGGGGGAAACTGTTTTTT.